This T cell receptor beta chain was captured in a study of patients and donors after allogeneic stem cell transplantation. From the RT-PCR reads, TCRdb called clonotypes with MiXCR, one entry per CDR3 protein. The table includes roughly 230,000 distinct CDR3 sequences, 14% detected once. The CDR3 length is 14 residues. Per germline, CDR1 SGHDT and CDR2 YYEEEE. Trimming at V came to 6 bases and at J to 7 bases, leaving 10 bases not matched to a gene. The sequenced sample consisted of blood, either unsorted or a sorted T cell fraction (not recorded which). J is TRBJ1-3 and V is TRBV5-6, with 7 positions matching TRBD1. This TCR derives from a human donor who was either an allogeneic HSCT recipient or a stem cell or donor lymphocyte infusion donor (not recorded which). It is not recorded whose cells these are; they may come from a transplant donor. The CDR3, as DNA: TGTGCCAGCACCTTAGAGGGGGCCGGTAACACCATATATTTT. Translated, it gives CASTLEGAGNTIYF.